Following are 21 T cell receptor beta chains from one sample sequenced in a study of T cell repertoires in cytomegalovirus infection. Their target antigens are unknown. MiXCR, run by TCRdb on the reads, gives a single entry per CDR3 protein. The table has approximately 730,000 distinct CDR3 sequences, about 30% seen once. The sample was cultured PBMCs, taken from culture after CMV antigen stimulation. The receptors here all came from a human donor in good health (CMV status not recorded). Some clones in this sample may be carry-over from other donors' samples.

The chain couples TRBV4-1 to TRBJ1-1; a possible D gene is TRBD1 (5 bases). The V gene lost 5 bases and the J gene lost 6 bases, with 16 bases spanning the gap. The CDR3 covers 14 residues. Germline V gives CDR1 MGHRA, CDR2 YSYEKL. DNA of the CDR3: TGCGCCAGCAGCGCTAATCCAGGGTCACCTGAAGCTTTCTTT. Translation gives CASSANPGSPEAFF.

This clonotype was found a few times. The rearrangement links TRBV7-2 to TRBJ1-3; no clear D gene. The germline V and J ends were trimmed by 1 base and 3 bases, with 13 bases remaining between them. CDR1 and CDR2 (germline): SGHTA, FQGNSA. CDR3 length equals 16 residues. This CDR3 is CASSLGPPRDGNTIYF. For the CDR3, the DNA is TGTGCCAGCAGCTTAGGACCGCCTAGGGATGGAAACACCATATATTTT.

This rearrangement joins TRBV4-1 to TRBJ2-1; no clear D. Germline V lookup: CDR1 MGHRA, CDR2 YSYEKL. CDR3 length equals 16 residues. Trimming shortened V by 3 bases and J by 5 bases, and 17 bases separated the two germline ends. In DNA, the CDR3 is TGCGCCAGCAGCCATCCTGCTTACCGGGCTGACAATGAGCAGTTCTTC. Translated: CASSHPAYRADNEQFF.

The CDR3 loop reads CASSLVQDFDNEQFF. The CDR3 nucleotides are TGTGCCAGCAGCTTAGTTCAGGATTTTGACAATGAGCAGTTCTTC. The rearrangement uses TRBV7-6 and TRBJ2-1; no clear D gene. CDR3 size: 15 residues. Germline V gives CDR1 SGHVS, CDR2 FNYEAQ. V was trimmed by 1 base and J by 5 bases, leaving 12 bases between them.

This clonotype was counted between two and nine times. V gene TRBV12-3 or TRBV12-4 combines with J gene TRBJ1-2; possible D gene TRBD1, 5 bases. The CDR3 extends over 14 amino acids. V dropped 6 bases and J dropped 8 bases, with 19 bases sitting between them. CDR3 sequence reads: CASSQNSGGWGYTF. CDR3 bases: TGTGCCAGCAGCCAAAATTCGGGGGGGTGGGGCTACACCTTC.

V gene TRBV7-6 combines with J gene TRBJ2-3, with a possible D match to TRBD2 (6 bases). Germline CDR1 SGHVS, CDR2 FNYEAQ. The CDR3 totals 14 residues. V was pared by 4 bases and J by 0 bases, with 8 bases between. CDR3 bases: TGTGCCAGCAGCTACGGGAGCAGCACAGATACGCAGTATTTT. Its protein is CASSYGSSTDTQYF. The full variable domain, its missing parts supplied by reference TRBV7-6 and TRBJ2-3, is GAGVSQSPRYKVTKRGQDVALRCDPISGHVSLYWYRQALGQGPEFLTYFNYEAQQDKSGLPNDRFSAERPEGSISTLTIQRTEQRDSAMYRCASSYGSSTDTQYFGPGTRLTVL.

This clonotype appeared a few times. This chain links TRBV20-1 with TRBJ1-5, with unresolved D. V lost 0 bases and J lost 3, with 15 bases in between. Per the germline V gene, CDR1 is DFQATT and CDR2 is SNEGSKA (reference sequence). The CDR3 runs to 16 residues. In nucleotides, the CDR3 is TGCAGTGCTAGAGAGTGGGGATTCGCGATCAATCAGCCCCAGCATTTT. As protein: CSAREWGFAINQPQHF.

Here the CDR3 DNA reads TGTGCCAGTAGTATTAACCCTGGAGGGAACACTGAAGCTTTCTTT. Encoded protein: CASSINPGGNTEAFF. This rearrangement joins TRBV19 to TRBJ1-1; D call uncertain. The V end was cut by 3 bases, the J end by 1 base, with 12 bases between. CDR1 and CDR2 (germline): LNHDA, SQIVND (reference sequence). The CDR3 sequence is 15 residues long.

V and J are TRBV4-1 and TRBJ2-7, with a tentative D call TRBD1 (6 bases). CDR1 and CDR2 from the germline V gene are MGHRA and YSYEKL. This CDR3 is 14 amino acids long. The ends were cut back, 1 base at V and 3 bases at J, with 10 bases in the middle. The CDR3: CASSQGDIGYEQYF. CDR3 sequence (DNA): TGCGCCAGCAGCCAAGGGGACATAGGCTACGAGCAGTACTTC.

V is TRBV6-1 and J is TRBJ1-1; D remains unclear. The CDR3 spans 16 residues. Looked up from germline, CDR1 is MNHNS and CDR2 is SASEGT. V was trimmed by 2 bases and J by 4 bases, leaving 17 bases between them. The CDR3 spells CASSETGGRIPTEAFF. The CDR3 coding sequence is TGTGCCAGCAGTGAAACCGGCGGCAGGATCCCCACTGAAGCTTTCTTT.

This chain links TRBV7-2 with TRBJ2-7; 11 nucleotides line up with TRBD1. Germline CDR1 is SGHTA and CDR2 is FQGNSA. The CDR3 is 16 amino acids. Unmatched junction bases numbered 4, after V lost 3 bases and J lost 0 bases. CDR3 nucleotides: TGTGCCAGCAGCTTCCCGGACAGGGGGCCCTCCTACGAGCAGTACTTC. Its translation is CASSFPDRGPSYEQYF.

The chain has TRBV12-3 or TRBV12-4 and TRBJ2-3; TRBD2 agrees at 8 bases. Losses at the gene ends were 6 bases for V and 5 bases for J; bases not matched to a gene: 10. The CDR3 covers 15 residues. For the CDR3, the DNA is TGTGCCAGCAGGAATAGACTAGCGCCCAGAGATACGCAGTATTTT. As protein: CASRNRLAPRDTQYF.

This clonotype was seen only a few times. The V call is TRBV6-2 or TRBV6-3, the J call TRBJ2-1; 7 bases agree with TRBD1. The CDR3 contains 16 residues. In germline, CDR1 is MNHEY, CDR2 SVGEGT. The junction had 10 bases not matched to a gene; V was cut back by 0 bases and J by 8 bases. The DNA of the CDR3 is TGTGCCAGCAGTTACTCTCAGGACAGGAGCCAGGATGAGCAGTTCTTC. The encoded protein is CASSYSQDRSQDEQFF.

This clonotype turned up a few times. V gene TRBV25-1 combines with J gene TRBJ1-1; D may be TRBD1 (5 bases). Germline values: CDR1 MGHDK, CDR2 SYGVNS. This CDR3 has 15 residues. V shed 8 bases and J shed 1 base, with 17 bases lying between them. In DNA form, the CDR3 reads TGTGCCAGCTGCGACTCGGGACCTAAGAACACTGAAGCTTTCTTT. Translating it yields CASCDSGPKNTEAFF. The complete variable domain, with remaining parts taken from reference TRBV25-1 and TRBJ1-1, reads EADIYQTPRYLVIGTGKKITLECSQTMGHDKMYWYQQDPGMELHLIHYSYGVNSTEKGDLSSESTVSRIRTEHFPLTLESARPSHTSQYLCASCDSGPKNTEAFFGQGTRLTVV.

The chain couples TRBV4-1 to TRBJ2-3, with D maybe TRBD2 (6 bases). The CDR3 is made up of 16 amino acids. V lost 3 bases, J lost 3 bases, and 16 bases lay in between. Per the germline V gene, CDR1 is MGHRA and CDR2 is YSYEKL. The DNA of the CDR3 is TGCGCCAGCAGCCATCCGGTGGGAGGCCGAACAGATACGCAGTATTTT. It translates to CASSHPVGGRTDTQYF.

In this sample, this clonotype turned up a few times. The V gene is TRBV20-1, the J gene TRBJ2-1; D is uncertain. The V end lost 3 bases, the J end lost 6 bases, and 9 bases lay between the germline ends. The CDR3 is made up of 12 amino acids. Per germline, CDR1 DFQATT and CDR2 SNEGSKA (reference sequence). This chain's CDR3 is CSASSRSNEQFF. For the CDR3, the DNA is TGCAGTGCTAGCTCTAGGAGCAATGAGCAGTTCTTC.

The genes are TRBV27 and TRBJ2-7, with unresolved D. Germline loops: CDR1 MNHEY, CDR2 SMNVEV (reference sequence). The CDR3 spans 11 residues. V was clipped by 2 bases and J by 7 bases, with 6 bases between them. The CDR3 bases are TGTGCCAGCAGTTTACCCCCTGAGCAGTACTTC. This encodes CASSLPPEQYF.

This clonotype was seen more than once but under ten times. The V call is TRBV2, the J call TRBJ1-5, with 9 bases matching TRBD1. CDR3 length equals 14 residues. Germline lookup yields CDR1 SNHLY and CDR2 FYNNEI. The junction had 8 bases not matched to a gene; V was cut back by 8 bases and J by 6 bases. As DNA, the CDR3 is TGTGCCAGCGAAGGGACAGGGATAGGTCAGCCCCAGCATTTT. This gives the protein CASEGTGIGQPQHF.

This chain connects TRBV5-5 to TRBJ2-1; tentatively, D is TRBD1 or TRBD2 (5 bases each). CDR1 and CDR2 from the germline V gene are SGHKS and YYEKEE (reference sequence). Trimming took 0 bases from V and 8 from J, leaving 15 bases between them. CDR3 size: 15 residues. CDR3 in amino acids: CASSLVGTAGYEQFF. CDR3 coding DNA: TGTGCCAGCAGCTTGGTCGGGACCGCCGGCTATGAGCAGTTCTTC. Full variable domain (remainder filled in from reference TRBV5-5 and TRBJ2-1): DAGVTQSPTHLIKTRGQQVTLRCSPISGHKSVSWYQQVLGQGPQFIFQYYEKEERGRGNFPDRFSARQFPNYSSELNVNALLLGDSALYLCASSLVGTAGYEQFFGPGTRLTVL.

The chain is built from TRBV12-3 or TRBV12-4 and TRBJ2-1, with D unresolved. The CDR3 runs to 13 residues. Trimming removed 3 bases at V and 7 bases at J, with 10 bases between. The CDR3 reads CASSFRVFNEQFF. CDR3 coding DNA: TGTGCCAGCAGTTTTAGGGTTTTTAATGAGCAGTTCTTC.

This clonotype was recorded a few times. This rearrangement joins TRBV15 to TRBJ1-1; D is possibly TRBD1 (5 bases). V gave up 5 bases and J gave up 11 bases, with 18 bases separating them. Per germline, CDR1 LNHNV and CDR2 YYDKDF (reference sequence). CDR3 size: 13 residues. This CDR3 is CATSQNWGREAFF. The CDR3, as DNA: TGTGCCACCAGCCAAAATTGGGGACGTGAGGCTTTCTTT.